A single sample gave rise to the 10 T cell receptor beta chains below, sequenced in a study of PD-L1 blockade in urothelial cancer. Time point given: peripheral blood 6 weeks after treatment start. Here immunoSEQ multiplex PCR was the method, and the copy in TCRdb shows in-frame clones only, minus some. The data contain around 110,000 clones, approximately 90% of them seen just once; the ten biggest clones take up more than 1.5%. This material consisted of PBMCs, taken around atezolizumab (anti-PD-L1) treatment. The source of these receptors is a man between 60 and 70 years old with urothelial cancer.

The chain has TRBV7-2 and TRBJ2-3; a weak D match, TRBD2 (6 bases). Germline-derived CDR1 and CDR2 are SGHTA and FQGNSA. V lost 4 bases and J 5 bases, leaving 16 bases between the germline ends. CDR3 length equals 15 residues. CDR3 sequence reads: CASSSPAGGLDTQYF. Written as DNA, the CDR3 is TGTGCCAGCAGCTCCCCGGCCGGGGGACTAGATACGCAGTATTTT. The variable domain in full, with the rest retrieved from reference TRBV7-2 and TRBJ2-3, is GAGVSQSPSNKVTEKGKDVELRCDPISGHTALYWYRQSLGQGLEFLIYFQGNSAPDKSGLPSDRFSAERTGGSVSTLTIQRTQQEDSAVYLCASSSPAGGLDTQYFGPGTRLTVL.

The J gene is TRBJ2-7, the V gene TRBV6-5; 9 nucleotides match TRBD2. This CDR3 has 15 amino acids. Germline loops: CDR1 MNHEY, CDR2 SVGAGI. V shed 5 bases, J shed 9 bases, and the junction held 14 bases outside the gene matches. CDR3 in DNA: TGTGCCAGCAGTCTAGCGGGGCAAACCACTTGGGGGCAGTACTTC. It translates to CASSLAGQTTWGQYF.

This clone was seen just once. The rearrangement links TRBV18 to TRBJ1-1, with TRBD1 as a possible D gene (6 bases). Trimming shortened V by 6 bases and J by 6 bases, and 14 bases separated the two germline ends. This CDR3 region has 13 residues. Germline V gene sequence: CDR1 KGHSH, CDR2 LQKENI. CDR3 nucleotide sequence: TGTGCCAGCTCCCCCGGACAGTACCCTGAAGCTTTCTTT. Translated, it gives CASSPGQYPEAFF.

A few counts support this clone. V gene TRBV6-6 combines with J gene TRBJ1-2; TRBD1 matches 8 bases. Trimming cost V 4 bases and J 8 bases; bases outside gene matches: 6. The CDR3 length is 13 residues. Germline CDR1 reads MNHNY; CDR2 reads SVGAGI (reference sequence). CDR3 coding DNA: TGTGCCAGCAGTTTCTCGCCAGGGGGCGGCTACACCTTC. It translates to CASSFSPGGGYTF.

The chain joins TRBV7-3 to TRBJ2-7; a weak D match, TRBD2 (5 bases). V was clipped by 5 bases and J by 6 bases, with 14 bases between them. This CDR3 spans 13 amino acids. Germline V gene data show CDR1 as SGHTA and CDR2 as FQGTGA. As DNA, the CDR3 is TGTGCCAGCAGCCCCCACGAGGGCTTCGAGCAGTACTTC. Residues: CASSPHEGFEQYF.

The chain uses TRBV4-1 and TRBJ2-7; TRBD2 aligns across 13 bases. CDR3 length: 17 residues. Germline trimming cut 3 bases from V and 7 bases from J; bases unmatched to any gene: 12. CDR1 and CDR2 from the germline V gene are MGHRA and YSYEKL. CDR3 residues: CASSQGTSGTLLEEQYF. CDR3 nucleotide sequence: TGCGCCAGCAGCCAGGGGACTAGCGGGACCCTCTTAGAAGAGCAGTACTTC.

The chain has TRBV7-8 and TRBJ1-1; 7 bases agree with TRBD1. Germline-derived CDR1 and CDR2 are SGHVS and FQNEAQ. CDR3 length: 14 amino acids. V gave up 4 bases and J gave up 0 bases; unmatched junction bases: 2. This CDR3 is CASSSGGVNTEAFF. The CDR3 region has the DNA TGTGCCAGCAGCTCAGGGGGTGTGAACACTGAAGCTTTCTTT.

J is TRBJ2-5 and V is TRBV9; 7 nucleotides align to TRBD2. Germline values: CDR1 SGDLS, CDR2 YYNGEE. The J segment lost 5 bases and the V segment lost 2 bases, leaving 9 bases of the junction unmatched. The CDR3 covers 15 residues. The CDR3 sequence: CASSVGSGIGETQYF. The CDR3 DNA reads as TGTGCCAGCAGCGTTGGGAGCGGGATTGGGGAGACCCAGTACTTC.

The chain recombines TRBV20-1 with TRBJ2-1; 10 positions agree with TRBD2. Trimming at V came to 5 bases and at J to 9 bases, leaving 1 base not matched to a gene. The CDR3 has 11 residues. CDR1 and CDR2 (germline): DFQATT, SNEGSKA (reference sequence). CDR3 region: CSARTSGEQFF. In DNA, the CDR3 is TGCAGTGCTCGGACTAGCGGTGAGCAGTTCTTC.

The chain joins TRBV6-6 to TRBJ1-6; 9 bases map to TRBD1. Trimming removed 10 bases from V and 9 bases from J; junction bases left unmatched: 10. Germline V gene data show CDR1 as MNHNY and CDR2 as SVGAGI (reference sequence). The CDR3 runs to 14 residues. As DNA, the CDR3 is TGTGCCACCGTGGGACAGGGTCCGTTTTCACCCCTCCACTTT. It codes for CATVGQGPFSPLHF.